This T cell receptor (beta chain) was identified during a study of cytomegalovirus exposure and HLA in healthy donors. Study conclusions and caveats: Sequencing had likely introduced a cluster of highly shared sequence variants as an artifact. A later analysis showed that HLA-associated TCR beta chains had undergone more clonal expansion than equally common others. Per a prior analysis, the majority of TCR beta V segments were productive roughly 87% or roughly 30% of the time. Reportedly, diagnosis of cytomegalovirus status by the classifier showed high specificity and sensitivity.

This PCR relied on a set of 60 Vbeta primers and 13 Jbeta primers. Sequencing used immunoSEQ multiplex PCR; TCRdb keeps in-frame clones, though not all of them. The sample comprises more than 100,000 clones, roughly 79% of which are singletons, and roughly 1.3% rests with the top ten. Between the trimmed V and J ends, which lost 2 bases and 2 bases, there was a span of 13 bases. This CDR3 has 15 amino acids. Looked up from germline, CDR1 is SGHDT and CDR2 is YYEEEE. On this clone itself: Its antigen is undetermined.

V is TRBV5-6 and J is TRBJ1-1; no clear D. The receptor was isolated from a woman aged 40 to 50 in good health and CMV-seronegative. Sequenced input: PBMCs. CDR3 region: CASSFRRTINTEAFF. The CDR3 nucleotides read TGTGCCAGCAGCTTCCGTCGTACTATTAACACTGAAGCTTTCTTT.